The 11 T cell receptor beta chains in this list originate from one sample, sequenced in a study of T cells after yellow fever vaccination. A single record per CDR3 protein comes from TCRdb applying MiXCR to the 5' RACE reads. The sample lists around 300,000 distinct CDR3 sequences, over 10% occurring once. The starting material was CD4+ T cells sorted from PBMCs, obtained 45 days after the yellow fever booster vaccination. These receptors all stem from a man younger than 45 who received the YFV17D yellow fever vaccine.

The chain joins TRBV20-1 to TRBJ1-5; no firm D call. The germline V gene encodes CDR1 DFQATT and CDR2 SNEGSKA (reference sequence). The CDR3 loop spans 11 amino acids. Trimming cost V 7 bases and J 8 bases, with 12 bases left between them. This chain's CDR3 is CSVLGREPQHF. DNA for the CDR3: TGCAGTGTATTGGGTCGGGAGCCCCAGCATTTT.

V usage is TRBV20-1 and J usage is TRBJ2-7, with D tentatively TRBD2 (8 bases). V dropped 0 bases and J dropped 4 bases, with 19 bases sitting between them. Germline V CDR1 and CDR2: DFQATT, SNEGSKA (reference sequence). The CDR3 covers 16 residues. Here the CDR3 DNA reads TGCAGTGCTAGAGATGATAGCGGGAAGGGGGCGTACGAGCAGTACTTC. This encodes CSARDDSGKGAYEQYF.

The count of this clonotype is one. The chain is built from TRBV10-1 and TRBJ1-5; TRBD1 matches 12 bases. V lost 6 bases and J lost 1; bases outside the gene matches: 10. CDR3 size: 18 residues. The germline V gene has CDR1 WNHNN and CDR2 SYGVQD (reference sequence). CDR3 nucleotides: TGCGCCAGCAGACCGGGACAGGGGGCATTAGAGAGCAATCAGCCCCAGCATTTT. It yields the protein CASRPGQGALESNQPQHF.

This clonotype was counted at least ten times. The gene calls are TRBV7-2 and TRBJ2-7; no clear D. From germline, CDR1 is SGHTA and CDR2 FQGNSA. The V end was cut by 2 bases, the J end by 4 bases, with 9 bases between. This CDR3 has 13 amino acids. This CDR3 reads CASSLQGYYEQYF. The CDR3 nucleotides read TGTGCCAGCAGCTTACAAGGTTATTACGAGCAGTACTTC.

This clonotype has only a few counts. V and J are TRBV20-1 and TRBJ2-7, with 8 bases identical to TRBD2. This CDR3 contains 12 residues. V gave up 6 bases and J gave up 6 bases; unmatched junction bases: 7. Per germline, CDR1 DFQATT and CDR2 SNEGSKA (reference sequence). This chain's CDR3 is CSATSGRLEQYF. The CDR3 DNA sequence: TGCAGTGCGACGAGCGGGAGACTCGAGCAGTACTTC.

This chain links TRBV12-3 or TRBV12-4 with TRBJ2-7, with 8 bases fitting TRBD1. CDR3 size: 13 residues. V was clipped by 7 bases and J by 3 bases; unmatched bases: 5. This chain's CDR3 is CASTGQVFYEQYF. The DNA of the CDR3 is TGTGCCAGCACGGGACAGGTTTTCTACGAGCAGTACTTC.

The rearrangement links TRBV20-1 to TRBJ2-5, with TRBD2 identical over 7 bases. The trim removed 5 bases at V and 2 bases at J, leaving 5 bases unmatched. Looked up from germline, CDR1 is DFQATT and CDR2 is SNEGSKA (reference sequence). This CDR3 spans 13 amino acids. In DNA, the CDR3 is TGCAGTGCTTTTAGCGGGTTTCAAGAGACCCAGTACTTC. Translated, it gives CSAFSGFQETQYF.

A few counts support this clonotype. The CDR3 nucleotides read TGTGCCAGCAACGAGCGGCTAGCGGGAGAGTCCTACGAGCAGTACTTC. Translated: CASNERLAGESYEQYF. This chain links TRBV6-2 or TRBV6-3 with TRBJ2-7; 10 bases map to TRBD2. With 7 bases clipped from V and 1 base from J, the junction kept 10 bases outside the gene matches. CDR1 is MNHEY and CDR2 is SVGEGT in the germline V gene. The CDR3 totals 16 residues.

There are many counts of this clonotype. This rearrangement joins TRBV29-1 to TRBJ2-1; a possible D gene is TRBD1 (6 bases). Germline values: CDR1 SQVTM, CDR2 ANQGSEA. The V end was cut by 6 bases, the J end by 7 bases, with 22 bases between. CDR3 length equals 15 residues. The CDR3: CSVPGKGPGTNEQFF. CDR3 bases: TGCAGCGTCCCGGGGAAGGGTCCCGGGACAAATGAGCAGTTCTTC.

There are a few counts of this clonotype. The rearrangement links TRBV18 to TRBJ2-1; TRBD2 matches at 7 bases. This CDR3 region has 14 residues. With V trimmed by 6 bases and J by 4 bases, 6 bases remained unmatched. CDR1 and CDR2 from the germline V gene are KGHSH and LQKENI. The CDR3: CASSQASGYNEQFF. In nucleotides, the CDR3 is TGTGCCAGCTCGCAGGCTAGCGGATACAATGAGCAGTTCTTC.

This chain uses TRBV3-1 with TRBJ2-5; D perhaps matches TRBD1 (6 bases). The ends were cut back, 0 bases at V and 7 bases at J, with 12 bases in the middle. The germline gives CDR1 LGHDT, CDR2 YNNKEL (reference sequence). CDR3 length: 14 amino acids. DNA of the CDR3: TGTGCCAGCAGCCAAGATGCAAGAGGGGGGACCCAGTACTTC. It is translated as CASSQDARGGTQYF.